Listed here are 25 T cell receptor beta chains from one sample, sequenced in a study of T cell responses to AZD1222 COVID-19 vaccine. Assay used: immunoSEQ multiplex PCR; TCRdb lists only in-frame clones, some missing. The repertoire holds 150,000 to 200,000 clones, over 80% seen once, with 1% to 1.5% in the top ten. The sequences come from peripheral blood, collected on day 0 of AZD1222 vaccination. These TCRs come from an adult in good health.

The chain joins TRBV7-8 to TRBJ2-3, with TRBD1 identical over 10 bases. CDR3 size: 18 residues. From germline, CDR1 is SGHVS and CDR2 FQNEAQ. V lost 3 bases and J lost 4; bases outside the gene matches: 13. CDR3 in DNA: TGTGCCAGCAGCTTCCGGACAGGGGGTCTCTTGGGCGCAGATACGCAGTATTTT. As protein: CASSFRTGGLLGADTQYF.

The chain has TRBV10-2 and TRBJ1-2; the D gene is possibly TRBD1 (5 bases). The CDR3 is 13 residues long. Trimming left V 4 bases short and J 2 bases short, with 8 bases between. Germline values: CDR1 WSHSY, CDR2 SAAADI. CDR3 residues: CASSGGRNYGYTF. The CDR3 DNA sequence: TGCGCCAGCAGTGGGGGCAGGAACTATGGCTACACCTTC.

The V and J genes are TRBV18 and TRBJ1-1, with TRBD1 matching over 7 bases. This CDR3 comprises 16 residues. Germline V gives CDR1 KGHSH, CDR2 LQKENI. V was pared by 3 bases and J by 0 bases, with 7 bases of the junction left unmatched. CDR3 loop: CASSPGQLLLNTEAFF. DNA of the CDR3: TGTGCCAGCTCACCGGGACAGCTTCTTTTGAACACTGAAGCTTTCTTT.

The chain employs TRBV7-2 and TRBJ2-7; no clear D. Germline V gene lookup returns CDR1 SGHTA and CDR2 FQGNSA. Trimming left V 5 bases short and J 7 bases short, with 18 bases between. This CDR3 is 14 amino acids long. The CDR3 DNA sequence: TGTGCCAGCAGCACGAGTCCCGGCCACGCGGAGCAGTACTTC. Amino acid sequence: CASSTSPGHAEQYF.

V usage is TRBV11-2 and J usage is TRBJ1-6; D ambiguous. The CDR3 sequence is 12 residues long. V shed 6 bases and J shed 6 bases, with 6 bases lying between them. Per germline, CDR1 SGHAT and CDR2 FQNNGV. CDR3 region: CASSRINSPLHF. DNA of the CDR3: TGTGCCAGCAGTCGGATTAATTCACCCCTCCACTTT. Based on the CDR3 plus reference TRBV11-2 and TRBJ1-6, the full variable domain is EAGVAQSPRYKIIEKRQSVAFWCNPISGHATLYWYQQILGQGPKLLIQFQNNGVVDDSQLPKDRFSAERLKGVDSTLKIQPAKLEDSAVYLCASSRINSPLHFGNGTRLTVT.

This chain links TRBV20-1 with TRBJ1-2; D is perhaps TRBD1 (5 bases). The CDR3 loop spans 16 amino acids. Trimming took off 3 bases at V and 2 bases at J, with 19 bases between the two ends. The germline V gene encodes CDR1 DFQATT and CDR2 SNEGSKA (reference sequence). The CDR3 is CSASSGGGTANYGYTF. The CDR3 DNA sequence: TGCAGTGCTAGTAGTGGAGGAGGGACGGCCAACTATGGCTACACCTTC.

The chain combines TRBV9 with TRBJ1-1, with TRBD1 identical over 9 bases. The CDR3 spans 15 residues. The germline gives CDR1 SGDLS, CDR2 YYNGEE. Unmatched junction bases numbered 7, after V lost 3 bases and J lost 4 bases. CDR3 sequence (DNA): TGTGCCAGCAGCGCACTAGGGGGACAGGGCACTGAAGCTTTCTTT. It specifies CASSALGGQGTEAFF.

The rearrangement joins TRBV14 to TRBJ1-1; 8 nucleotides line up with TRBD1. From germline, CDR1 is SGHDN and CDR2 FVKESK. Trimming cost V 3 bases and J 3 bases; bases outside gene matches: 9. This CDR3 has 16 amino acids. The DNA of the CDR3 is TGTGCCAGCAGCCATAGATCCAGGGGGCGGGACACTGAAGCTTTCTTT. Its translation: CASSHRSRGRDTEAFF.

The J gene is TRBJ1-2, the V gene TRBV2; TRBD1 is a possible D gene (6 bases). The CDR3 runs to 12 residues. Trimming took 8 bases from V and 6 from J, leaving 13 bases between them. The V gene's germline CDR1 is SNHLY and CDR2 FYNNEI. CDR3 sequence: CASYYGGNGYTF. CDR3 DNA sequence: TGTGCCAGCTATTACGGGGGCAATGGCTACACCTTC.

The sample holds a few counts of this clone. V and J are TRBV6-5 and TRBJ1-2, with D tentatively TRBD1 (6 bases). Looked up from germline, CDR1 is MNHEY and CDR2 is SVGAGI. V shed 8 bases and J shed 3 bases, with 19 bases lying between them. The CDR3 is 15 residues long. The CDR3 DNA is TGTGCCAGCGGGTCGTTAGCGGGGGGCGACTATGGCTACACCTTC. The encoded protein is CASGSLAGGDYGYTF.

This clone was observed a single time. The V and J genes are TRBV28 and TRBJ1-5; 10 bases agree with TRBD1. The CDR3 totals 14 residues. The ends lost 6 bases at V and 6 bases at J; junction bases unmatched: 5. Looked up from germline, CDR1 is MDHEN and CDR2 is SYDVKM. The CDR3 loop reads CASRSGTGVQPQHF. CDR3 bases: TGTGCCAGCAGGTCCGGGACAGGGGTTCAGCCCCAGCATTTT.

The chain joins TRBV5-1 to TRBJ2-1, with TRBD2 identical over 8 bases. This CDR3 contains 18 residues. Germline values: CDR1 SGHRS, CDR2 YFSETQ. V lost 2 bases and J lost 5; bases outside the gene matches: 15. The CDR3 protein is CASSFLPSGLAGHNEQFF. CDR3 nucleotide sequence: TGCGCCAGCAGCTTCTTACCCTCCGGACTAGCAGGCCACAATGAGCAGTTCTTC.

A single count supports this clone. The rearrangement joins TRBV28 to TRBJ1-4; TRBD1 matches at 9 bases. The CDR3 contains 15 residues. Trimming at V came to 6 bases and at J to 5 bases, leaving 7 bases not matched to a gene. Germline CDR1 and CDR2: MDHEN and SYDVKM. CDR3 in DNA: TGTGCCAGCAGACAACAGGGGGCGGGGAATGAAAAACTGTTTTTT. This sequence encodes CASRQQGAGNEKLFF.

V usage is TRBV19 and J usage is TRBJ1-2, with unresolved D. Germline CDR1 reads LNHDA; CDR2 reads SQIVND (reference sequence). The CDR3 extends over 15 amino acids. V lost 2 bases and J 5 bases, leaving 15 bases between the germline ends. The CDR3 region has the DNA TGTGCCAGTAGTATAATCCCCCCTCCAGAATATGGCTACACCTTC. This encodes CASSIIPPPEYGYTF. Variable domain in full (rest from reference TRBV19 and TRBJ1-2): DGGITQSPKYLFRKEGQNVTLSCEQNLNHDAMYWYRQDPGQGLRLIYYSQIVNDFQKGDIAEGYSVSREKKESFPLTVTSAQKNPTAFYLCASSIIPPPEYGYTFGSGTRLTVV.

This chain uses TRBV15 with TRBJ2-7; 10 bases are a match to TRBD2. This CDR3 spans 15 amino acids. The J segment lost 3 bases and the V segment lost 3 bases, leaving 5 bases of the junction unmatched. The germline V gene encodes CDR1 LNHNV and CDR2 YYDKDF (reference sequence). The CDR3 DNA is TGTGCCACCAGCAGGCCAAGCGGGGGGGTCTACGAGCAGTACTTC. This encodes CATSRPSGGVYEQYF.

The rearrangement links TRBV7-2 to TRBJ2-5; maybe TRBD1 (5 bases). In germline, CDR1 is SGHTA, CDR2 FQGNSA. The CDR3 covers 13 residues. V lost 3 bases, J lost 1 base, and 6 bases lay in between. The CDR3 DNA reads TGTGCCAGCAGCTTGCAGGGCCAAGAGACCCAGTACTTC. It codes for CASSLQGQETQYF.

This chain joins TRBV11-3 and TRBJ1-1; TRBD1 matches 9 bases. Losses at the gene ends were 5 bases for V and 4 bases for J; bases not matched to a gene: 2. CDR3 length: 13 amino acids. Germline CDR1 is SGHNT and CDR2 is YENEEA. CDR3: CASSTTGGTEAFF. The CDR3 nucleotides read TGTGCCAGCAGCACGACAGGGGGCACTGAAGCTTTCTTT.

The V gene is TRBV6-5, the J gene TRBJ1-1; D not resolved. The CDR3 extends over 15 amino acids. Germline assignment: CDR1 MNHEY and CDR2 SVGAGI. Trimming cost V 4 bases and J 0 bases, with 12 bases left between them. CDR3 nucleotide sequence: TGTGCCAGCAGTTTGGGATTACAGATGAACACTGAAGCTTTCTTT. Its protein product is CASSLGLQMNTEAFF.

The chain uses TRBV2 and TRBJ1-6; D is perhaps TRBD1 (5 bases). CDR1 is SNHLY and CDR2 is FYNNEI in the germline V gene. V was shortened by 6 bases and J by 3 bases, with 12 bases between the two germline ends. The CDR3 is made up of 15 amino acids. CDR3 protein: CASRKDSIYNSPLHF. Written as DNA, the CDR3 is TGTGCCAGCAGAAAAGACAGTATCTATAATTCACCCCTCCACTTT. The complete variable domain, with remaining parts taken from reference TRBV2 and TRBJ1-6, reads EPEVTQTPSHQVTQMGQEVILRCVPISNHLYFYWYRQILGQKVEFLVSFYNNEISEKSEIFDDQFSVERPDGSNFTLKIRSTKLEDSAMYFCASRKDSIYNSPLHFGNGTRLTVT.

J is TRBJ2-3 and V is TRBV2, with 9 nucleotides matching TRBD1. The germline V gene has CDR1 SNHLY and CDR2 FYNNEI. V gave up 7 bases and J gave up 2 bases; unmatched junction bases: 10. The CDR3 runs 16 residues. The CDR3 DNA is TGTGCCAGCAAGCGGGACAGGGTCCTGCTCACAGATACGCAGTATTTT. It codes for CASKRDRVLLTDTQYF. Looking up the rest from reference TRBV2 and TRBJ2-3 gives the full variable domain: EPEVTQTPSHQVTQMGQEVILRCVPISNHLYFYWYRQILGQKVEFLVSFYNNEISEKSEIFDDQFSVERPDGSNFTLKIRSTKLEDSAMYFCASKRDRVLLTDTQYFGPGTRLTVL.

The rearrangement uses TRBV5-6 and TRBJ2-6, with 10 nucleotides matching TRBD2. Germline trimming cut 3 bases from V and 2 bases from J; bases unmatched to any gene: 5. The germline CDR1 and CDR2 sequences are SGHDT and YYEEEE. This CDR3 is built from 17 residues. This CDR3 is CASSWPSGGTGANVLTF. Here the CDR3 DNA reads TGTGCCAGCAGCTGGCCTAGCGGGGGTACTGGGGCCAACGTCCTGACTTTC.

The chain couples TRBV5-5 to TRBJ1-5; 9 positions agree with TRBD1. The germline V gene encodes CDR1 SGHKS and CDR2 YYEKEE (reference sequence). J lost 4 bases, V lost 3 bases, and 2 bases had no gene match. This CDR3 contains 14 residues. This chain's CDR3 is CASSWGTGNQPQHF. CDR3 DNA: TGTGCCAGCAGCTGGGGGACAGGGAATCAGCCCCAGCATTTT.

This clone appeared a single time. The gene calls are TRBV2 and TRBJ2-7; D might be TRBD1 (7 bases). The germline V gene encodes CDR1 SNHLY and CDR2 FYNNEI. V gave up 8 bases and J gave up 1 base, with 21 bases separating them. The CDR3 loop spans 16 amino acids. CDR3 residues: CASPTSPRDRSYEQYF. CDR3 bases: TGTGCCAGCCCTACTAGCCCCCGGGACAGATCCTACGAGCAGTACTTC.

The chain couples TRBV7-9 to TRBJ2-1, with 14 bases fitting TRBD2. V gave up 4 bases and J gave up 3 bases; unmatched junction bases: 5. The CDR3 is 17 amino acids. Germline V CDR1 and CDR2: SEHNR, FQNEAQ (reference sequence). Here the CDR3 DNA reads TGTGCCAGCAGCTCGGGGACTAGCGGGGGCCTCTACAATGAGCAGTTCTTC. This encodes CASSSGTSGGLYNEQFF.

The V gene is TRBV5-1, the J gene TRBJ2-1, with 9 bases identical to TRBD1. CDR1 and CDR2 (germline): SGHRS, YFSETQ. V gave up 4 bases and J gave up 8 bases; unmatched junction bases: 10. CDR3 length: 15 amino acids. CDR3 loop: CASSPRTGDVYEQFF. For the CDR3, the DNA is TGCGCCAGCAGCCCCCGGACAGGGGACGTATATGAGCAGTTCTTC.